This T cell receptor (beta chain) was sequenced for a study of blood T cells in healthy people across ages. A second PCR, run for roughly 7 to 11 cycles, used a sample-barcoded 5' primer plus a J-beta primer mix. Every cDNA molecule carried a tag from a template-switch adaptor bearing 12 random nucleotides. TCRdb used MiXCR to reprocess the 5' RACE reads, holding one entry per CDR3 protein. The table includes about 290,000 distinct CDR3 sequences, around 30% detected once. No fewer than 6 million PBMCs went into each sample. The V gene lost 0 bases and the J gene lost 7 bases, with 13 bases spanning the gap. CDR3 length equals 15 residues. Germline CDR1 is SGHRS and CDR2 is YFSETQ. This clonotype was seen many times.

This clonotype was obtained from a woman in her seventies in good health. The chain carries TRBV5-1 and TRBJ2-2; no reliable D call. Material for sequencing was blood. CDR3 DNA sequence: TGCGCCAGCAGCTTGGGGTCCGTTGAAAACGGGGAGCTGTTTTTT. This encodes CASSLGSVENGELFF.